This T cell receptor beta chain comes out of a study of vaccination effects on CD4 cells after COVID-19. Culture lasted around eleven days before CD4+ T cell isolation. BNT162b2 vaccine or mRNA-1273 vaccine was given to participants in two doses. Absence of prior SARS-CoV-2 infection characterized the vaccine recipients, who showed negative nucleocapsid antibodies. Assay: immunoSEQ multiplex PCR; the TCRdb copy retains only in-frame clones and omits some. The data contain 60,000 to 80,000 clones, about 74% of them singletons. The CDR3 is made up of 13 amino acids. V lost 0 bases and J 5 bases, leaving 6 bases between the germline ends. Germline CDR1 is SGHRS and CDR2 is YFSETQ. This clone has just a few counts. Its antigen is currently unknown. Study-wide points: Vaccine- and infection-induced clones showed marked clonal contraction late following vaccination.

J is TRBJ1-5 and V is TRBV5-1; D not certain. The source is a human donor who received a COVID-19 vaccine. Sequencing used CD4+ T cells from PBMCs cultured without peptide, obtained after COVID-19 vaccination. The CDR3 DNA follows: TGCGCCAGCAGCTTGGACGGGGATCAGCCCCAGCATTTT. It yields the protein CASSLDGDQPQHF.